This T cell receptor beta chain was recovered during a study of shared T cell receptors in the human thymus. Germline assignment: CDR1 SNHLY and CDR2 FYNNEI. With V trimmed by 2 bases and J by 8 bases, 21 bases remained unmatched. The CDR3 has 20 amino acids. Using immunoSEQ multiplex PCR, the repertoire was profiled, and TCRdb retains in-frame clones only, with some absent. This sample yields some 700,000 clones, of which around 87% are seen a single time; 0.0095% to 0.011% belongs to the top ten. This sample was also put to use in a study of human thymus T cells. That source reports: Obtained as resections during corrective heart surgery, the thymus tissue was then studied.

This sequence originates from a boy under two years old with a congenital heart defect. Sequencing used thymocytes. This chain connects TRBV2 to TRBJ2-4, with TRBD2 identical over 10 bases. CDR3 residues: CASSERESNLAGAPGDIQYF. The DNA for the CDR3 is TGTGCCAGCAGTGAACGGGAGTCTAATCTAGCGGGAGCCCCAGGAGACATTCAGTACTTC.